Following are 30 T cell receptor beta chains from one sample sequenced in a study of blood T cells in healthy people across ages. A second PCR of roughly 6 to 12 cycles used a sample-barcoded 5' primer and a J-beta primer mix. TCRdb processed the 5' RACE reads anew with MiXCR; each CDR3 protein has one entry. The data contain hundreds of thousands of distinct CDR3 sequences, approximately 25% of them singletons. This sample was shared with a second study, whose subject was T cells of mothers and their children.

The sequenced sample consisted of blood. Receptor source: a boy aged 10-17 years in good health.

The chain carries TRBV20-1 and TRBJ2-7; 11 positions agree with TRBD2. CDR1 and CDR2 (germline): DFQATT, SNEGSKA (reference sequence). The trim removed 5 bases at V and 2 bases at J, leaving 5 bases unmatched. This CDR3 has 14 residues. DNA for the CDR3: TGCAGTGCTGCTAATAGCGGGAGGGCCTACGAGCAGTACTTC. This encodes CSAANSGRAYEQYF.

With respect to this clonotype: A read error may explain this, as a much larger clone is one base away. This sequence joins TRBV20-1 and TRBJ2-1; D may match TRBD1 or TRBD2 (5 bases each). The V and J ends lost 0 bases and 7 bases respectively, with 7 bases between them. Germline V lookup: CDR1 DFQATT, CDR2 SNEGSKA (reference sequence). This CDR3 has 12 residues. This CDR3 is CSARDGGNEQFF. The DNA for the CDR3 is TGCAGTGCTAGAGATGGGGGAAATGAGCAGTTCTTC.

This clonotype was seen a handful of times. The chain joins TRBV21-1 to TRBJ1-5. TRBV21-1 is designated a pseudogene. This CDR3 comprises 11 residues. DNA for the CDR3: TGTGCCAGCGGGGAAAATCAGCCCCAGCATTTT. As protein: CASGENQPQHF.

A few counts support this clonotype. The chain couples TRBV6-2 or TRBV6-3 to TRBJ2-7; TRBD2 matches at 7 bases. The CDR3 is made up of 14 amino acids. J was trimmed by 0 bases and V by 2 bases; bases with no gene match: 1. The germline CDR1 and CDR2 sequences are MNHEY and SVGEGT. As DNA, the CDR3 is TGTGCCAGCAGTTACGGGGGGGTCTCCTACGAGCAGTACTTC. This encodes CASSYGGVSYEQYF.

This clonotype has more than one count but fewer than ten. The chain carries TRBV12-3 or TRBV12-4 and TRBJ1-6, with D possibly matching TRBD1 (5 bases). The CDR3 length is 13 residues. The germline V and J ends were trimmed by 8 bases and 10 bases, with 15 bases remaining between them. The CDR3 protein is CASGDLGASPLHF. DNA of the CDR3: TGTGCCAGCGGGGACCTCGGGGCCTCACCCCTCCACTTT.

This clonotype was picked up a small number of times. CDR3 in DNA: TGCGCCAGCAGCCAAGAAGGGGTACAATCATCCCGCTACACCTTC. Translated, it gives CASSQEGVQSSRYTF. The V call is TRBV4-3, the J call TRBJ1-2, with a possible D match to TRBD1 (5 bases). Germline assignment: CDR1 LGHNA and CDR2 YSLEER. Trimming stripped 0 bases from V and 9 bases from J, with 17 bases between. The length of the CDR3 is 15 residues.

The chain carries TRBV5-5 and TRBJ2-3; TRBD2 agrees at 7 bases. The CDR3 runs 15 residues. V trimming: 2 bases; J trimming: 2 bases; junction bases outside the gene matches: 5. CDR1 and CDR2 from the germline V gene are SGHKS and YYEKEE (reference sequence). This chain's CDR3 is CASSFPGGNTDTQYF. The CDR3 DNA reads as TGTGCCAGCAGCTTTCCCGGGGGGAACACAGATACGCAGTATTTT.

The chain is built from TRBV24-1 and TRBJ2-7; the match to TRBD2 covers 9 bases. CDR3 length equals 15 residues. Germline lookup yields CDR1 KGHDR and CDR2 SFDVKD. V lost 4 bases and J lost 5; bases outside the gene matches: 8. CDR3 in DNA: TGTGCCACCAGTGACCGTAGCGGGAGTCTTGACGAGCAGTACTTC. Encoded protein: CATSDRSGSLDEQYF.

V usage is TRBV4-3 and J usage is TRBJ2-1, with TRBD1 as a possible D gene (6 bases). This CDR3 has 16 residues. V was shortened by 0 bases and J by 9 bases, with 18 bases between the two germline ends. CDR1 and CDR2 (germline): LGHNA, YSLEER. The CDR3 DNA sequence: TGCGCCAGCAGCCAAGATGTCGCCCGTTTCAGGGGTGAGCAGTTCTTC. The encoded protein is CASSQDVARFRGEQFF.

The V call is TRBV29-1, the J call TRBJ1-4; D uncertain. V lost 1 base and J 7 bases, leaving 7 bases between the germline ends. Germline V lookup: CDR1 SQVTM, CDR2 ANQGSEA. The CDR3 is made up of 12 amino acids. The CDR3 region is CSVEGNGEKLFF. The CDR3 DNA reads as TGCAGCGTTGAAGGGAATGGTGAAAAACTGTTTTTT.

This rearrangement joins TRBV7-9 to TRBJ2-5; 8 bases match TRBD2. Per germline, CDR1 SEHNR and CDR2 FQNEAQ (reference sequence). The ends lost 2 bases at V and 2 bases at J; junction bases unmatched: 10. This CDR3 has 17 residues. The CDR3 here is CASSLNLAGGPQETQYF. The CDR3 DNA reads as TGTGCCAGCAGCTTAAACCTCGCGGGAGGACCTCAAGAGACCCAGTACTTC.

This clonotype has more than one count but fewer than ten. V usage is TRBV4-2 and J usage is TRBJ2-7; D is uncertain. The germline V gene has CDR1 LGHNA and CDR2 YNFKEQ. Trimming left V 1 base short and J 3 bases short, with 10 bases between. CDR3 length equals 14 residues. CDR3 sequence: CASSQVYPLYEQYF. CDR3 nucleotide sequence: TGTGCCAGCAGCCAAGTCTACCCTCTCTACGAGCAGTACTTC.

This clonotype has only a few counts. This sequence joins TRBV12-3 or TRBV12-4 and TRBJ2-3; unclear D gene. V dropped 3 bases and J dropped 2 bases, with 9 bases sitting between them. This CDR3 has 14 residues. The CDR3 sequence is CASSFGHITDTQYF. CDR3 bases: TGTGCCAGCAGTTTTGGGCATATCACAGATACGCAGTATTTT.

This clonotype was seen a few times. This rearrangement joins TRBV6-1 to TRBJ2-7; D is ambiguous. V dropped 2 bases and J dropped 4 bases, with 9 bases sitting between them. The CDR3 totals 13 residues. Germline V CDR1 and CDR2: MNHNS, SASEGT. The chain's CDR3 is CASSEWSGYEQYF. The DNA of the CDR3 is TGTGCCAGCAGTGAATGGTCGGGTTACGAGCAGTACTTC.

This clonotype was counted at least ten times. J is TRBJ1-4 and V is TRBV4-1; TRBD1 is a possible D gene (6 bases). Germline V lookup: CDR1 MGHRA, CDR2 YSYEKL. The CDR3 consists of 17 residues. Between the trimmed V and J ends, which lost 0 bases and 3 bases, there was a span of 14 bases. This CDR3 is CASSQDLWGASNEKLFF. In DNA form, the CDR3 reads TGCGCCAGCAGCCAAGATCTGTGGGGGGCATCTAATGAAAAACTGTTTTTT.

The gene calls are TRBV27 and TRBJ2-3, with 7 bases identical to TRBD2. The V segment lost 5 bases and the J segment 2 bases; nucleotides outside the gene matches: 10. CDR1 and CDR2 (germline): MNHEY, SMNVEV (reference sequence). This CDR3 spans 16 amino acids. CDR3 amino acids: CASSIYGGWPTDTQYF. The CDR3 bases are TGTGCCAGCAGTATCTACGGGGGGTGGCCCACAGATACGCAGTATTTT.

This clonotype occurred a few times. The rearrangement uses TRBV6-5 and TRBJ2-7; D possibly corresponds to TRBD2 (5 bases). CDR3 length: 15 amino acids. Per germline, CDR1 MNHEY and CDR2 SVGAGI. V lost 3 bases and J lost 3, with 15 bases in between. Here the CDR3 reads CASSYSIGRGYEQYF. CDR3 sequence (DNA): TGTGCCAGCAGTTATTCTATCGGACGGGGCTACGAGCAGTACTTC.

This clonotype was counted a few times. The chain has TRBV29-1 and TRBJ2-3, with 8 nucleotides matching TRBD1. The junction had 6 bases not matched to a gene; V was cut back by 7 bases and J by 0 bases. CDR3 length equals 14 residues. Germline CDR1 and CDR2: SQVTM and ANQGSEA. The CDR3 loop reads CSATGGFSTDTQYF. CDR3 nucleotides: TGCAGCGCCACAGGGGGTTTTAGCACAGATACGCAGTATTTT.

The gene calls are TRBV6-6 and TRBJ2-3; D gene unclear. CDR1 is MNHNY and CDR2 is SVGAGI in the germline V gene (reference sequence). Trimming removed 0 bases from V and 2 bases from J, with 12 bases in between. This CDR3 has 16 amino acids. The chain's CDR3 is CASSYSKAPTTDTQYF. CDR3 nucleotide sequence: TGTGCCAGCAGTTACTCCAAGGCCCCCACCACAGATACGCAGTATTTT.

This sequence joins TRBV18 and TRBJ2-5, with a possible D match to TRBD1 (6 bases). The DNA end is a closer match to TRBJ2-1, so the J assignment may be wrong. The CDR3 consists of 13 residues. Germline-derived CDR1 and CDR2 are KGHSH and LQKENI. This CDR3 is CASSPIETGEQFF. CDR3 in DNA: TGTGCCAGCTCACCGATAGAAACAGGGGAGCAGTTCTTC.

The chain links TRBV27 to TRBJ2-5, with TRBD2 identical over 9 bases. The J call may be faulty, since TRBJ2-7 better matches the DNA end. The CDR3 runs to 14 residues. From germline, CDR1 is MNHEY and CDR2 SMNVEV (reference sequence). The CDR3 DNA follows: TGTGCCAGCAGTTGGGAGCGGGAGGCCTACGAGCAGTACTTC. Translating gives CASSWEREAYEQYF.

This clonotype was detected only a few times. The chain has TRBV7-2 and TRBJ2-7, with D unresolved. The J call may be incorrect, as the DNA end agrees better with TRBJ2-5. The CDR3 is 14 residues long. Germline V gene sequence: CDR1 SGHTA, CDR2 FQGNSA. In DNA form, the CDR3 reads TGTGCCAGCAGCTTAGTGAAAGGTCAGGAGACCCAGTACTTC. Translating gives CASSLVKGQETQYF.

This sequence joins TRBV6-2 or TRBV6-3 and TRBJ1-2, with a weak D call TRBD1 (6 bases). The germline V and J ends were trimmed by 5 bases and 2 bases, with 15 bases remaining between them. Germline V gene data show CDR1 as MNHEY and CDR2 as SVGEGT. The CDR3 spans 15 residues. The CDR3 bases are TGTGCCAGCAGTAATACAGGGCCGGGGAACTATGGCTACACCTTC. Translating it yields CASSNTGPGNYGYTF.

This rearrangement joins TRBV16 to TRBJ1-4; D is ambiguous. Trimming cost V 2 bases and J 8 bases, with 15 bases left between them. CDR3 length: 15 residues. Germline CDR1 KGHSY, CDR2 FQNENV. Here the CDR3 reads CASSQSTDLGEKLFF. CDR3 coding DNA: TGTGCCAGCAGCCAAAGTACCGACCTAGGCGAAAAACTGTTTTTT.

This clonotype has only a few counts. This chain joins TRBV5-1 and TRBJ2-6; a possible D gene is TRBD2 (6 bases). Germline V gives CDR1 SGHRS, CDR2 YFSETQ. There are 17 residues in the CDR3. Trimming shortened V by 0 bases and J by 0 bases, and 10 bases separated the two germline ends. This chain's CDR3 is CASSLAPGSSGANVLTF. Written as DNA, the CDR3 is TGCGCCAGCAGCTTGGCCCCCGGGAGCTCTGGGGCCAACGTCCTGACTTTC.

There are a few counts of this clonotype. The rearrangement links TRBV20-1 to TRBJ2-4, with D possibly being TRBD2 (5 bases). The CDR3 is made up of 15 amino acids. V lost 0 bases and J 0 bases, leaving 9 bases between the germline ends. Germline lookup yields CDR1 DFQATT and CDR2 SNEGSKA (reference sequence). CDR3 loop: CSARDPGLAKNIQYF. The CDR3, as DNA: TGCAGTGCTAGAGATCCTGGACTAGCCAAAAACATTCAGTACTTC.

The chain carries TRBV4-2 and TRBJ2-3; 12 bases are shared with TRBD2. With V trimmed by 4 bases and J by 0 bases, 5 bases remained unmatched. Germline V lookup: CDR1 LGHNA, CDR2 YNFKEQ. The CDR3 is 17 amino acids. In DNA form, the CDR3 reads TGTGCCAGCAGCCTTTTTCTAGCGGGAGGGAGCACAGATACGCAGTATTTT. As protein: CASSLFLAGGSTDTQYF.

The rearrangement uses TRBV20-1 and TRBJ2-1; D remains unclear. The germline V gene has CDR1 DFQATT and CDR2 SNEGSKA (reference sequence). V was shortened by 7 bases and J by 5 bases, with 15 bases between the two germline ends. This CDR3 has 13 residues. The CDR3 here is CSVWVGHHNEQFF. CDR3 sequence (DNA): TGCAGTGTTTGGGTAGGCCACCACAATGAGCAGTTCTTC.

This clonotype was seen at least ten times. This chain joins TRBV9 and TRBJ2-5, with 8 positions matching TRBD1. Germline trimming cut 4 bases from V and 1 base from J; bases unmatched to any gene: 3. CDR3 length: 14 residues. Germline V gene sequence: CDR1 SGDLS, CDR2 YYNGEE. CDR3 DNA sequence: TGTGCCAGCAGCTCCGGACAGGGCCAAGAGACCCAGTACTTC. Amino acid sequence: CASSSGQGQETQYF. Combining the CDR3 with reference TRBV9 and TRBJ2-5 gives the whole variable domain DSGVTQTPKHLITATGQRVTLRCSPRSGDLSVYWYQQSLDQGLQFLIQYYNGEERAKGNILERFSAQQFPDLHSELNLSSLELGDSALYFCASSSGQGQETQYFGPGTRLLVL.

The J gene is TRBJ2-6, the V gene TRBV7-9; D is uncertain. V lost 1 base to trimming and J lost 0 bases, with 7 bases between them. Germline CDR1 reads SEHNR; CDR2 reads FQNEAQ (reference sequence). The CDR3 loop spans 16 amino acids. The chain's CDR3 is CASSLEKNSGANVLTF. The CDR3 DNA sequence: TGTGCCAGCAGCTTAGAAAAGAACTCTGGGGCCAACGTCCTGACTTTC.